Given below is one TCR beta chain in context. Antigen specificity is unknown. This CDR3 spans 13 amino acids. Trimming took off 0 bases at V and 5 bases at J, with 10 bases between the two ends. Germline V gene data show CDR1 as GTSNPN and CDR2 as SVGIG (reference sequence). The protocol was immunoSEQ multiplex PCR, while the TCRdb copy is restricted to in-frame clones and leaves out a portion. Of about 28,000 clones in the sample, 65% are singletons; the top ten hold approximately 9.9%. Following 10 days of culture, CD4+ T cells were isolated. None of these healthy vaccinees had been infected with SARS-CoV-2 before vaccination. Cultures had half their medium replaced with IL-2 medium on days 3 and 7. This entry belongs to a study of vaccination effects on CD4 cells after COVID-19. Whole-study findings and limits: Pronounced clonal contraction occurred in clones induced by infection and by vaccine late after vaccination.

The clonotype comes from a human donor who received a COVID-19 vaccine. Sequences were derived from CD4+ T cells from PBMCs cultured without peptide, sampled before COVID-19 vaccination. This chain uses TRBV30 with TRBJ2-5; D not resolved. CDR3 DNA: TGTGCCTGGAGTGTAAGGCTTCGCGAGACCCAGTACTTC. This codes for CAWSVRLRETQYF.